Listed below are T cell receptor beta chains from one sample, sequenced in a study of CD8 T cells in Susac syndrome. TCRdb reprocessed the immunoSEQ multiplex PCR reads via MiXCR and lists one record per CDR3 protein. The top ten hold 0.2% to 0.25% of the sample, which has some 150,000 distinct CDR3 sequences, approximately 94% seen once. Material for sequencing was CD8+ T cells from PBMCs. These receptors were collected from a human donor with multiple sclerosis. The conserved cysteine and the conserved F or W are not part of the CDR3 here. Fields, in order: J gene, CDR3 length, clone size, V gene, CDR3 protein. The listing skips clone size in some rows; elsewhere it reads once, few, many or a size class.

TRBJ2-3 12 NA TRBV9 ASSGGGGTDTQY
TRBJ2-7 9 NA TRBV29-1 SVATGDEQY
TRBJ2-7 13 NA TRBV4-3 ASSQEGGRTYEQY
TRBJ2-7 14 NA TRBV7-2 ASSSGQASLLDEQY
TRBJ2-7 13 NA TRBV7-6 ASSLERTGSYEQY
TRBJ1-5 13 NA TRBV11-3 ASSFPRDSNQPQH
TRBJ2-3 13 NA TRBV6-5 ASSISMGEQDTQY
TRBJ2-1 11 NA TRBV20-1 SASKALGNEQF
TRBJ2-4 12 once TRBV9 ASSPRDSKNIQY
TRBJ2-7 10 NA TRBV6-6 ASSYEGYEQY
TRBJ1-3 12 NA TRBV29-1 SVEEVGSGNTIY
TRBJ2-1 17 once TRBV6-5 ASSYQSPTQGHPYNEQF
TRBJ1-4 11 NA TRBV2 ASLGGRDGKLF
TRBJ1-1 10 NA TRBV30 AGQGYNTEAF
TRBJ2-1 18 NA TRBV20-1 SAPPLTQTSGVYSYNEQF
TRBJ1-2 11 NA TRBV20-1 SARVDRGYGYT
TRBJ2-3 12 NA TRBV3-1 ASSADGAGDTQY
TRBJ2-4 13 NA TRBV28 ASSSGQGGINIQY
TRBJ2-1 11 NA TRBV9 ASSVGSGSEQF
TRBJ1-5 12 NA TRBV25-1 ASSLASSNQPQH
TRBJ2-7 11 NA TRBV20-1 SAADRVRHEQY
TRBJ2-1 12 NA TRBV19 ASTRGVEANEQF
TRBJ1-6 12 NA TRBV12-3/TRBV12-4 ASSPPGPHSPLH
TRBJ2-3 14 NA TRBV25-1 ASSECPGGCADTQY
TRBJ1-2 17 NA TRBV9 ASSDNIGGAGQRHYGYT
TRBJ2-1 15 NA TRBV7-9 ASSAPVGLAGVNEQF
TRBJ2-7 11 NA TRBV20-1 SADRGLNAEQY
TRBJ2-1 13 NA TRBV9 ASSGTGLGGYEQF
TRBJ1-2 10 NA TRBV29-1 SVRDRADGYT
TRBJ2-7 15 NA TRBV13 ASSSPSLSAGTYEQY
TRBJ2-1 11 NA TRBV2 ASSEYTYNEQF
TRBJ1-1 14 NA TRBV13 ASSLGGEGTHTEAF
TRBJ1-1 11 NA TRBV27 ASSFIMGVEAF
TRBJ1-1 16 NA TRBV20-1 SARGSGTGIWMNTEAF
TRBJ2-3 16 NA TRBV13 ASSLEASGGAGTDTQY
TRBJ2-1 11 NA TRBV7-7 ASSLRLDNEQF
TRBJ2-1 14 NA TRBV29-1 SVEGGSLHFYNEQF
TRBJ1-1 11 NA TRBV30 AWIRVGNTEAF
TRBJ2-2 11 NA TRBV2 ASSGTSAGELF
TRBJ1-2 11 NA TRBV29-1 SAPAGTRAGYT
TRBJ2-7 14 NA TRBV4-1 ASSQAGTGVGSEQY
TRBJ2-2 9 once TRBV27 ASRIGGELF
TRBJ2-3 13 NA TRBV27 ASGYGGGLTDTQY
TRBJ2-7 11 NA TRBV19 ASSLGKGSEQY
TRBJ2-7 11 few TRBV13 ASSRGTAYEQY
TRBJ2-1 14 NA TRBV19 ASSTPGQGASYEQF
TRBJ2-3 12 NA TRBV5-4 ASSFGTGTDTQY
TRBJ2-1 11 once TRBV11-2 ASSSTLGREQF
TRBJ1-1 13 NA TRBV7-9 ASRLEQGSNTEAF
TRBJ2-1 8 NA TRBV4-1 AVGLGEQF